Described below is a single TCR beta chain sequence and its context. This entry is derived from a study of T-cell memory formation after mild COVID-19. Trimming took 4 bases from V and 2 from J, leaving 6 bases between them. CDR3 length: 12 residues. In TCRdb, the 5' RACE reads were re-called with MiXCR into one record per CDR3 protein. The data contain around 370,000 distinct CDR3 sequences, around 21% of them singletons. V is TRBV12-3 or TRBV12-4 and J is TRBJ2-7; D is ambiguous. Sequenced material: PBMCs or a T cell subset sorted from them (not recorded which). This TCR came from an adult woman who had mild COVID-19 (a few samples of this study predate the infection). Cell type and time point are not known. The CDR3 region has the DNA TGTGCCAGCAGTTCACGTCCCTACGAGCAGTACTTC. Amino acids: CASSSRPYEQYF.